This T cell receptor (beta chain) was observed in a study of response to subunit inactivated influenza vaccine (dated by TCRdb to the late 2010s). Background for the entire study: Deep quantitative T cell receptor repertoire profiling was used in the study to track responses to a trivalent subunit inactivated influenza vaccine. The full study reports these points: According to the authors, only a limited number of new T cells may be recruited by each seasonal influenza vaccination.

Turning to this clonotype: Which antigen it targets is not known. No per-base quality is available; no much larger clone lies one base away.

Library prep was done by RT-PCR. The sequencer listed for this sample is Illumina HiSeq 2500. Clones were called with MiXCR by TCRdb after fastp trimmed the public reads at Q25, and only in-frame beta chains were retained. Each record represents a unique CDR3 protein, reported with the most common genes and DNA among its rows. For this sample the table gives around 530,000 distinct CDR3 sequences, of which 16% were detected only once. Around 3% of the sample goes to the ten largest clones. From a lookup of the germline V gene, CDR1 and CDR2 are SGHAT and FQNNGV. The CDR3, from cysteine to phenylalanine, totals 14 residues. Only the CDR3 portion is preserved as DNA: 42 bases, with reading frame beginning at the first base. V is trimmed back by 5 bases and J by 7 bases, and the junction contains 7 bases that no gene match accounts for.

This chain joins TRBV11-2 to TRBJ2-2; TRBD1 aligns with 7 central bases. The receptor's source is a man aged 45-69 years who received an inactivated influenza vaccine. Donor details come from another sample of the same person, matched by shared clones. Source: CD4+ T cells sorted from PBMCs, taken less than 30 months after vaccination. The CDR3 sequence is CASSPDRDSGELFF. DNA sequence: TGTGCCAGCAGCCCCGACAGGGATAGCGGGGAGCTGTTTTTT.